A single sample gave rise to the 26 T cell receptor beta chains below, sequenced in a study of cytomegalovirus exposure and HLA in healthy donors. The study ran its PCR with 60 Vbeta and 13 Jbeta primers. Libraries were prepared by immunoSEQ multiplex PCR; TCRdb keeps only in-frame clonotypes and omits some of them. This table holds under 200,000 clones, approximately 90% found once. Sequenced sample: PBMCs. The receptors were gathered from a woman aged 30 to 39 in good health and CMV-seronegative.

Only one count was recorded for this clone. The CDR3 reads CASSQERQVRSPLHF. As DNA, the CDR3 is TGCGCCAGCAGCCAAGAAAGGCAGGTCAGGTCCCCCCTCCACTTT. This chain connects TRBV4-1 to TRBJ1-6, with D uncertain. Germline V lookup: CDR1 MGHRA, CDR2 YSYEKL. The CDR3 contains 15 residues. The V and J ends lost 0 bases and 13 bases respectively, with 16 bases between them.

This chain connects TRBV27 to TRBJ2-7; 7 bases are a match to TRBD1. This CDR3 comprises 14 residues. With 2 bases clipped from V and 5 bases from J, the junction kept 6 bases outside the gene matches. Germline V gene data show CDR1 as MNHEY and CDR2 as SMNVEV (reference sequence). In DNA form, the CDR3 reads TGTGCCAGCAGTTTAAAACAGGGGTGGAACGAGCAGTACTTC. Protein sequence: CASSLKQGWNEQYF.

V and J are TRBV6-4 and TRBJ1-1; D may be TRBD1 (5 bases). This CDR3 contains 14 residues. Trimming left V 3 bases short and J 4 bases short, with 12 bases between. The V gene's germline CDR1 is MRHNA and CDR2 SNTAGT. The CDR3 loop is CASSEGGVSTEAFF. CDR3 nucleotide sequence: TGTGCCAGCAGTGAGGGGGGTGTGAGCACTGAAGCTTTCTTT.

V usage is TRBV27 and J usage is TRBJ1-4; D remains ambiguous. This CDR3 has 15 residues. Trimming removed 0 bases from V and 8 bases from J, with 13 bases in between. The germline V gene encodes CDR1 MNHEY and CDR2 SMNVEV (reference sequence). This CDR3 is CASSLSTGYGEKLFF. In nucleotides, the CDR3 is TGTGCCAGCAGTTTATCGACGGGATATGGGGAAAAACTGTTTTTT.

The V call is TRBV28, the J call TRBJ2-1; 9 bases map to TRBD1. The CDR3 runs to 14 residues. Germline lookup yields CDR1 MDHEN and CDR2 SYDVKM. V shed 3 bases and J 8 bases; nucleotides not matched to a gene: 5. The CDR3 bases are TGTGCCAGCAGTTTTGTACAGGGGGCAGATGAGCAGTTCTTC. It yields the protein CASSFVQGADEQFF. Variable domain in full (rest from reference TRBV28 and TRBJ2-1): DVKVTQSSRYLVKRTGEKVFLECVQDMDHENMFWYRQDPGLGLRLIYFSYDVKMKEKGDIPEGYSVSREKKERFSLILESASTNQTSMYLCASSFVQGADEQFFGPGTRLTVL.

This chain links TRBV28 with TRBJ1-5; 8 nucleotides agree with TRBD1. Germline values: CDR1 MDHEN, CDR2 SYDVKM. The CDR3 has 16 residues. With V trimmed by 6 bases and J by 1 base, 8 bases remained unmatched. The CDR3: CASSFQGAGSNQPQHF. CDR3 bases: TGTGCCAGCAGCTTTCAGGGGGCGGGAAGCAATCAGCCCCAGCATTTT.

This chain links TRBV11-1 with TRBJ2-1, with 11 bases fitting TRBD2. Trimming cost V 3 bases and J 7 bases; bases outside gene matches: 5. The CDR3 is 15 amino acids. Germline V gene data show CDR1 as SGHAT and CDR2 as FQDESV (reference sequence). DNA for the CDR3: TGTGCCAGCAGCTTGCCTAGCGGGGGGTCGAATGAGCAGTTCTTC. It yields the protein CASSLPSGGSNEQFF.

This clone was counted between two and nine times. This rearrangement joins TRBV4-1 to TRBJ1-1, with D perhaps matching TRBD1 (6 bases). The CDR3 covers 15 residues. Germline values: CDR1 MGHRA, CDR2 YSYEKL. V lost 1 base, J lost 7 bases, and 16 bases lay in between. The CDR3 bases are TGCGCCAGCAGCCAAGGCCACGGTGGGACACTTGAAGCTTTCTTT. Protein product: CASSQGHGGTLEAFF.

This chain links TRBV6-5 with TRBJ1-2, with D perhaps matching TRBD1 (5 bases). Germline V gives CDR1 MNHEY, CDR2 SVGAGI. The germline V and J ends were trimmed by 2 bases and 8 bases, with 12 bases remaining between them. The CDR3 has 13 residues. CDR3 nucleotides: TGTGCCAGCAGTTACCCCCAGGGTGTAGGCTACACCTTC. As protein: CASSYPQGVGYTF.

This clone was counted between two and nine times. The rearrangement joins TRBV10-2 to TRBJ2-7; a possible D gene is TRBD1 (6 bases). The germline CDR1 and CDR2 sequences are WSHSY and SAAADI. The CDR3 extends over 15 amino acids. V was shortened by 3 bases and J by 5 bases, with 17 bases between the two germline ends. CDR3 in amino acids: CASSESGAGDHEQYF. Written as DNA, the CDR3 is TGCGCCAGCAGTGAAAGTGGGGCAGGGGACCACGAGCAGTACTTC.

V gene TRBV6-4 combines with J gene TRBJ1-3; no clear D gene. V gave up 0 bases and J gave up 5 bases, with 14 bases separating them. There are 16 residues in the CDR3. CDR1 is MRHNA and CDR2 is SNTAGT in the germline V gene. DNA for the CDR3: TGTGCCAGCAGTGACTCGATTACGGGAAGTAGAAACACCATATATTTT. Translated: CASSDSITGSRNTIYF.

The gene calls are TRBV6-4 and TRBJ2-3, with a tentative D call TRBD1 (6 bases). Trimming cost V 2 bases and J 5 bases, with 8 bases left between them. This CDR3 is 13 amino acids long. Germline CDR1 and CDR2: MRHNA and SNTAGT. DNA for the CDR3: TGTGCCAGCAGTGACCAGGGGTTAGATACGCAGTATTTT. Translating it yields CASSDQGLDTQYF.

V gene TRBV5-6 combines with J gene TRBJ2-3; a weak D match, TRBD2 (7 bases). The CDR3 runs to 15 residues. Germline V lookup: CDR1 SGHDT, CDR2 YYEEEE. V was cut by 5 bases and J by 2 bases, with 15 bases left in between. The CDR3 protein is CASRAGGLTTDTQYF. The CDR3 nucleotides are TGTGCCAGCAGAGCCGGGGGGCTGACCACAGATACGCAGTATTTT.

The chain employs TRBV7-9 and TRBJ2-6; the D gene is possibly TRBD1 (6 bases). This CDR3 contains 19 residues. Trimming stripped 5 bases from V and 1 base from J, with 21 bases between. Germline V gene sequence: CDR1 SEHNR, CDR2 FQNEAQ (reference sequence). CDR3 in amino acids: CASSLPRDTARSGANVLTF. The CDR3 bases are TGTGCCAGCAGCCTCCCACGGGACACCGCCCGATCTGGGGCCAACGTCCTGACTTTC.

This sequence joins TRBV7-8 and TRBJ1-2; no firm D call. Germline V gene sequence: CDR1 SGHVS, CDR2 FQNEAQ. The CDR3 extends over 15 amino acids. V gave up 1 base and J gave up 5 bases, with 14 bases separating them. The CDR3 nucleotides read TGTGCCAGCAGCTTAGTCCCGTGGCTGTTATATGGCTACACCTTC. It translates to CASSLVPWLLYGYTF.

V is TRBV27 and J is TRBJ2-1; maybe TRBD2 (6 bases). The CDR3 consists of 16 residues. Germline values: CDR1 MNHEY, CDR2 SMNVEV (reference sequence). Deletions cut 5 bases from V and 4 bases from J, with 18 bases between. Written as DNA, the CDR3 is TGTGCCAGCAGTCAGGAACCGGGACTGAGATACAATGAGCAGTTCTTC. The encoded protein is CASSQEPGLRYNEQFF.

The rearrangement joins TRBV28 to TRBJ2-7; 12 positions agree with TRBD2. The CDR3 contains 15 residues. The V and J ends lost 5 bases and 6 bases, in that order; junction bases with no gene match: 8. The germline gives CDR1 MDHEN, CDR2 SYDVKM. CDR3 sequence (DNA): TGTGCCAGCAGTCAGACTAGCGGGAGATGGGGCGAGCAGTACTTC. The encoded protein is CASSQTSGRWGEQYF.

The chain joins TRBV5-6 to TRBJ2-5; TRBD2 matches at 12 bases. The end of the DNA is better explained by TRBJ2-7, so the J call may be wrong. The CDR3 has 16 residues. Per germline, CDR1 SGHDT and CDR2 YYEEEE. The CDR3 bases are TGTGCCAGCAGCTTCCGGCGGACTAGCGGGATCTACGAGCAGTACTTC. Translation: CASSFRRTSGIYEQYF.

The rearrangement links TRBV5-1 to TRBJ2-5; the match to TRBD2 covers 9 bases. The CDR3 runs 17 residues. Germline V gene lookup returns CDR1 SGHRS and CDR2 YFSETQ. V shed 4 bases, J shed 0 bases, and the junction held 10 bases outside the gene matches. The CDR3 spells CASSRAGLAGNQETQYF. In nucleotides, the CDR3 is TGCGCCAGCAGCCGGGCGGGGCTAGCGGGAAACCAAGAGACCCAGTACTTC.

About this clone: Other nucleotide sequences from this sample produce the same CDR3. The genes are TRBV29-1 and TRBJ2-7; 13 nucleotides agree with TRBD2. CDR1 is SQVTM and CDR2 is ANQGSEA in the germline V gene. CDR3 size: 14 residues. J was trimmed by 12 bases and V by 6 bases; bases with no gene match: 14. CDR3 sequence (DNA): TGCAGCGTATCCGATGGACTAGCGGGAGCTCTCTCGTACTTC. Residues: CSVSDGLAGALSYF.

The gene calls are TRBV19 and TRBJ1-1; perhaps TRBD1 as D (6 bases). This CDR3 is built from 15 residues. V was clipped by 3 bases and J by 0 bases, with 11 bases between them. Germline V gene lookup returns CDR1 LNHDA and CDR2 SQIVND (reference sequence). The CDR3 loop reads CASSIQDSMNTEAFF. The CDR3 DNA reads as TGTGCCAGTAGTATCCAGGACAGCATGAACACTGAAGCTTTCTTT.

The chain has TRBV27 and TRBJ2-5; TRBD1 is a possible D gene (6 bases). The V end lost 2 bases, the J end lost 2 bases, and 9 bases lay between the germline ends. The CDR3 is 14 amino acids. Germline loops: CDR1 MNHEY, CDR2 SMNVEV (reference sequence). The chain's CDR3 is CASSLNRVQETQYF. Written as DNA, the CDR3 is TGTGCCAGCAGTTTAAACAGGGTACAAGAGACCCAGTACTTC.

The count of this clone is one. The V gene is TRBV29-1, the J gene TRBJ1-2, with a weak D call TRBD1 (5 bases). The CDR3 consists of 14 residues. V lost 4 bases and J 5 bases, leaving 17 bases between the germline ends. Germline V gives CDR1 SQVTM, CDR2 ANQGSEA. CDR3 coding DNA: TGCAGCGTTGGGCCCGGGGAGGGGAGTTATGGCTACACCTTC. This codes for CSVGPGEGSYGYTF.

This sequence joins TRBV7-6 and TRBJ2-5, with 10 bases lining up with TRBD2. CDR1 and CDR2 (germline): SGHVS, FNYEAQ. The CDR3 is 16 amino acids. With V trimmed by 1 base and J by 2 bases, 4 bases remained unmatched. CDR3 sequence reads: CASSLVPSGGQETQYF. CDR3 nucleotides: TGTGCCAGCAGCTTAGTGCCTAGCGGGGGACAAGAGACCCAGTACTTC.

The chain's CDR3 is CASSPVGLEAFF. The CDR3 DNA reads TGTGCCAGCTCACCCGTGGGACTTGAAGCTTTCTTT. The rearrangement uses TRBV18 and TRBJ1-1; a weak D match, TRBD1 (5 bases). The CDR3 consists of 12 residues. Trimming removed 3 bases from V and 7 bases from J, with 9 bases in between. Germline V gene sequence: CDR1 KGHSH, CDR2 LQKENI.

The chain uses TRBV6-6 and TRBJ2-3, with a possible D match to TRBD2 (7 bases). CDR3 length: 16 amino acids. Trimming took 6 bases from V and 4 from J, leaving 20 bases between them. Looked up from germline, CDR1 is MNHNY and CDR2 is SVGAGI (reference sequence). The CDR3 coding sequence is TGTGCCAGCAGCCCCGGGGGCGGGGGCCGTCCAGATACGCAGTATTTT. Residues: CASSPGGGGRPDTQYF.